This entry lists 29 T cell receptor beta chains sequenced from one sample in a study of T-cell reconstitution after alpha-beta-depleted transplantation in children. Unique molecular identifiers were incorporated into the prepared TCRbeta library. TCRdb reprocessed the PCR reads via MiXCR and lists one record per CDR3 protein. The repertoire holds about 610,000 distinct CDR3 sequences, with more than 9% as singletons. Sequences were derived from PBMCs from the stem cell graft donor, sampled from the stem cell graft. The source of these receptors is a human donor who donated a stem cell graft to a child with acute myeloid leukemia.

This clonotype has just a few counts. V usage is TRBV2 and J usage is TRBJ1-1; possible D gene TRBD1, 6 bases. The V end was cut by 7 bases, the J end by 4 bases, with 13 bases between. CDR3 size: 13 residues. In germline, CDR1 is SNHLY, CDR2 FYNNEI. CDR3 in amino acids: CASMRGSGTEAFF. DNA of the CDR3: TGTGCCAGCATGAGGGGGAGCGGCACTGAAGCTTTCTTT.

This clonotype was seen repeatedly, ten times or more. V gene TRBV11-2 combines with J gene TRBJ2-5; D uncertain. Germline V lookup: CDR1 SGHAT, CDR2 FQNNGV. CDR3 length equals 13 residues. V lost 2 bases to trimming and J lost 4 bases, with 8 bases between them. Written as DNA, the CDR3 is TGTGCCAGCAGCTTACGCCCTGGAGAGACCCAGTACTTC. Translated, it gives CASSLRPGETQYF.

The chain uses TRBV12-3 or TRBV12-4 and TRBJ2-1; D is uncertain. This CDR3 has 11 residues. The germline V and J ends were trimmed by 5 bases and 6 bases, with 5 bases remaining between them. The CDR3 protein is CASSVINEQFF. The CDR3 DNA reads TGTGCCAGCAGTGTGATCAATGAGCAGTTCTTC.

This clonotype was seen ten or more times. The chain couples TRBV5-6 to TRBJ2-3; 9 nucleotides line up with TRBD1. The trim removed 6 bases at V and 2 bases at J, leaving 4 bases unmatched. Germline V gives CDR1 SGHDT, CDR2 YYEEEE. This CDR3 region has 14 residues. The CDR3 sequence is CASNPQGATDTQYF. CDR3 nucleotides: TGTGCCAGCAACCCACAGGGGGCCACAGATACGCAGTATTTT.

The chain recombines TRBV20-1 with TRBJ2-5, with D possibly being TRBD2 (6 bases). The CDR3 has 18 amino acids. Germline V gene data show CDR1 as DFQATT and CDR2 as SNEGSKA (reference sequence). The V and J ends lost 3 bases and 2 bases respectively, with 25 bases between them. The CDR3 here is CSASRRRGPPSHQETQYF. CDR3 in DNA: TGCAGTGCTAGTCGGCGGCGGGGTCCTCCCTCCCATCAAGAGACCCAGTACTTC.

This clonotype was observed a few times. V and J are TRBV3-1 and TRBJ2-1; 8 bases line up with TRBD1. Trimming cost V 4 bases and J 1 base; bases outside gene matches: 6. Germline CDR1 is LGHDT and CDR2 is YNNKEL (reference sequence). This CDR3 has 16 residues. The CDR3 reads CASSPAGTGSYNEQFF. The CDR3 DNA follows: TGTGCCAGCAGCCCGGCCGGGACAGGTTCCTACAATGAGCAGTTCTTC.

The sample holds a few counts of this clonotype. The chain employs TRBV27 and TRBJ2-1; no definite D call. The V gene's germline CDR1 is MNHEY and CDR2 SMNVEV (reference sequence). The CDR3 runs 15 residues. Trimming pared 4 bases from V and 8 bases from J, leaving 18 bases between. CDR3 amino acids: CASSSRLLGSHEQFF. CDR3 bases: TGTGCCAGCAGTTCCCGACTTCTAGGCAGCCATGAGCAGTTCTTC.

This clonotype was detected many times. This chain joins TRBV6-1 and TRBJ2-1, with 8 bases fitting TRBD1. The CDR3 is made up of 14 amino acids. Looked up from germline, CDR1 is MNHNS and CDR2 is SASEGT. With V trimmed by 4 bases and J by 7 bases, 6 bases remained unmatched. The CDR3 region has the DNA TGTGCCAGCAGTGTCCAGACAGGGGAGAATGAGCAGTTCTTC. Amino acid sequence: CASSVQTGENEQFF.

As regards this clonotype: A read error may be the cause here, since a much bigger clone is one base away. This chain uses TRBV29-1 with TRBJ2-5; TRBD2 aligns across 12 bases. Germline CDR1 reads SQVTM; CDR2 reads ANQGSEA. The CDR3 contains 14 residues. Trimming took 1 base from V and 8 from J; bases not matched to a gene: 5. CDR3 protein: CSVEVGLAGLTQYF. The CDR3, as DNA: TGCAGCGTTGAAGTAGGACTAGCGGGATTAACCCAGTACTTC.

V is TRBV5-1 and J is TRBJ2-3; 12 bases match TRBD2. The CDR3 loop spans 17 amino acids. The germline V gene has CDR1 SGHRS and CDR2 YFSETQ. The V segment lost 3 bases and the J segment 3 bases; nucleotides outside the gene matches: 8. The CDR3 nucleotides read TGCGCCAGCAGCTGGGGACTAGCGGGTTCCGGGACAGATACGCAGTATTTT. This sequence encodes CASSWGLAGSGTDTQYF.

This chain connects TRBV7-9 to TRBJ2-4, with D possibly TRBD2 on 6 matching bases. Trimming pared 4 bases from V and 2 bases from J, leaving 12 bases between. Germline V gene data show CDR1 as SEHNR and CDR2 as FQNEAQ (reference sequence). The CDR3 runs 15 residues. This chain's CDR3 is CASSSGLPTKNIQYF. The CDR3 bases are TGTGCCAGCAGCTCGGGACTCCCAACCAAAAACATTCAGTACTTC.

This clonotype was seen repeatedly, ten times or more. The rearrangement uses TRBV11-2 and TRBJ2-3, with no clear D. The CDR3 is 15 amino acids. CDR1 is SGHAT and CDR2 is FQNNGV in the germline V gene. V gave up 5 bases and J gave up 2 bases, with 14 bases separating them. This CDR3 is CASSPRPTITDTQYF. CDR3 in DNA: TGTGCCAGCAGCCCCCGACCAACGATCACAGATACGCAGTATTTT.

This clonotype occurred a few times. V usage is TRBV5-6 and J usage is TRBJ1-3; 8 nucleotides align to TRBD1. Per the germline V gene, CDR1 is SGHDT and CDR2 is YYEEEE. This CDR3 contains 14 residues. The trim removed 3 bases at V and 6 bases at J, leaving 5 bases unmatched. The chain's CDR3 is CASSSRQGTNTIYF. Here the CDR3 DNA reads TGTGCCAGCAGCTCACGACAGGGGACAAACACCATATATTTT.

The chain joins TRBV29-1 to TRBJ2-3; D may correspond to TRBD1 or TRBD2 (7 bases each). Per the germline V gene, CDR1 is SQVTM and CDR2 is ANQGSEA. With 1 base removed from V and 6 bases from J, the gap between germline ends came to 11 bases. The CDR3 contains 13 residues. DNA of the CDR3: TGCAGCGTTGAAGCCAGGGGGGGGGATACGCAGTATTTT. The encoded protein is CSVEARGGDTQYF.

This clonotype was counted only a few times. V usage is TRBV29-1 and J usage is TRBJ2-3, with TRBD2 matching 7 bases. V trimming: 2 bases; J trimming: 1 base; junction bases outside the gene matches: 6. Looked up from germline, CDR1 is SQVTM and CDR2 is ANQGSEA. The CDR3 contains 15 residues. The CDR3 sequence: CSVERVTSGTDTQYF. In nucleotides, the CDR3 is TGCAGCGTTGAAAGGGTAACTAGCGGCACAGATACGCAGTATTTT.

There are many counts of this clonotype. The rearrangement uses TRBV5-1 and TRBJ2-7; 10 positions agree with TRBD2. Per the germline V gene, CDR1 is SGHRS and CDR2 is YFSETQ. The CDR3 contains 19 residues. V gave up 0 bases and J gave up 6 bases; unmatched junction bases: 18. The CDR3 nucleotides are TGCGCCAGCAGCTTGGAGCCTCCGGGGCAAGCGGGAGGGACGGGCGAGCAGTACTTC. As protein: CASSLEPPGQAGGTGEQYF.

The V call is TRBV24-1, the J call TRBJ2-2; 8 bases match TRBD2. The CDR3 has 20 residues. The V gene's germline CDR1 is KGHDR and CDR2 SFDVKD. The junction had 11 bases not matched to a gene; V was cut back by 0 bases and J by 0 bases. The CDR3 sequence: CATSDLKFSGTTANTGELFF. CDR3 bases: TGTGCCACCAGTGATTTGAAGTTTAGCGGGACTACCGCGAACACCGGGGAGCTGTTTTTT.

The V and J genes are TRBV5-6 and TRBJ2-7; D is possibly TRBD2 (6 bases). The germline V gene encodes CDR1 SGHDT and CDR2 YYEEEE. Trimming removed 3 bases from V and 5 bases from J, with 18 bases in between. The CDR3 sequence is 15 residues long. CDR3 DNA sequence: TGTGCCAGCAGCTCAGGGCGGGGTCCCTACCACGAGCAGTACTTC. Protein sequence: CASSSGRGPYHEQYF. Combining the CDR3 with reference TRBV5-6 and TRBJ2-7 gives the whole variable domain DAGVTQSPTHLIKTRGQQVTLRCSPKSGHDTVSWYQQALGQGPQFIFQYYEEEERQRGNFPDRFSGHQFPNYSSELNVNALLLGDSALYLCASSSGRGPYHEQYFGPGTRLTVT.

The chain joins TRBV28 to TRBJ2-7; possibly TRBD1 or TRBD2 for D (6 bases each). This CDR3 is 14 amino acids long. In germline, CDR1 is MDHEN, CDR2 SYDVKM. Trimming pared 6 bases from V and 2 bases from J, leaving 14 bases between. CDR3 nucleotides: TGTGCCAGCAGCAGGGGAGGCAACACCTACGAGCAGTACTTC. The encoded protein is CASSRGGNTYEQYF. Full variable domain (outside the CDR3, taken from reference TRBV28 and TRBJ2-7): DVKVTQSSRYLVKRTGEKVFLECVQDMDHENMFWYRQDPGLGLRLIYFSYDVKMKEKGDIPEGYSVSREKKERFSLILESASTNQTSMYLCASSRGGNTYEQYFGPGTRLTVT.

The sample holds a few counts of this clonotype. The chain couples TRBV30 to TRBJ2-5, with D possibly TRBD1 on 6 matching bases. This CDR3 spans 11 amino acids. Germline V gene sequence: CDR1 GTSNPN, CDR2 SVGIG (reference sequence). The germline V and J ends were trimmed by 7 bases and 4 bases, with 10 bases remaining between them. The CDR3 DNA reads as TGTGCCTCAACAGGGCTAGAGACCCAGTACTTC. Translating gives CASTGLETQYF.

This clonotype was counted ten times or more. V usage is TRBV6-4 and J usage is TRBJ2-7; D remains unclear. CDR1 and CDR2 (germline): MRHNA, SNTAGT. V gave up 9 bases and J gave up 3 bases, with 3 bases separating them. This CDR3 spans 9 amino acids. CDR3 sequence reads: CARRYEQYF. The DNA for the CDR3 is TGTGCCAGGCGCTACGAGCAGTACTTC.

This clonotype was counted a few times. The chain uses TRBV29-1 and TRBJ2-7; 12 nucleotides align to TRBD2. Germline CDR1 reads SQVTM; CDR2 reads ANQGSEA. The trim removed 4 bases at V and 3 bases at J, leaving 1 base unmatched. The CDR3 has 13 amino acids. CDR3: CSVGLAGDYEQYF. The CDR3 nucleotides read TGCAGCGTTGGACTAGCGGGAGACTACGAGCAGTACTTC.

The J gene is TRBJ2-6, the V gene TRBV30, with D unresolved. CDR3 size: 15 residues. V dropped 2 bases and J dropped 0 bases, with 8 bases sitting between them. CDR1 is GTSNPN and CDR2 is SVGIG in the germline V gene (reference sequence). CDR3 loop: CAWSLGLSGANVLTF. The CDR3 DNA reads TGTGCCTGGAGTCTAGGCCTCTCTGGGGCCAACGTCCTGACTTTC.

On this clonotype itself: Just one base apart from a much larger clone, this may be a read error. Given the absence of the conserved phenylalanine or tryptophan at the CDR3 end, a read error is likely. V is TRBV20-1 and J is TRBJ2-3; a weak D match, TRBD2 (5 bases). The CDR3 has 15 residues. Germline values: CDR1 DFQATT, CDR2 SNEGSKA (reference sequence). The germline V and J ends were trimmed by 6 bases and 0 bases, with 16 bases remaining between them. The CDR3 is CSAPSAAHSTDTQYV. The CDR3 DNA reads as TGCAGTGCCCCTTCAGCGGCACATAGCACAGATACGCAGTATGTT.

This clonotype was seen a handful of times. The chain joins TRBV25-1 to TRBJ2-3; TRBD1 aligns across 10 bases. The CDR3 has 14 amino acids. Per germline, CDR1 MGHDK and CDR2 SYGVNS. Trimming took 4 bases from V and 7 from J; bases not matched to a gene: 5. DNA of the CDR3: TGTGCCAGCAGTGGATGGGACAGGGGTTATACGCAGTATTTT. It codes for CASSGWDRGYTQYF.

In its sample, this clonotype was seen many times. This sequence joins TRBV20-1 and TRBJ2-3; the match to TRBD2 covers 11 bases. The CDR3 runs 14 residues. V lost 4 bases and J lost 4; bases outside the gene matches: 4. Germline CDR1 and CDR2: DFQATT and SNEGSKA (reference sequence). The DNA for the CDR3 is TGCAGTGCTATAAGTAGCGGGAGGGCAGATACGCAGTATTTT. Its translation: CSAISSGRADTQYF.

The rearrangement links TRBV20-1 to TRBJ1-2, with D maybe TRBD1 (6 bases). Looked up from germline, CDR1 is DFQATT and CDR2 is SNEGSKA (reference sequence). Trimming removed 5 bases at V and 4 bases at J, with 17 bases between. The CDR3 is 14 residues long. The CDR3 DNA reads as TGCAGTGCTGGGAGACAGGAAGTAACCTATGGCTACACCTTC. Residues: CSAGRQEVTYGYTF.

The J gene is TRBJ2-3, the V gene TRBV20-1; tentative D call: TRBD2 (5 bases). The V end was cut by 0 bases, the J end by 0 bases, with 13 bases between. The CDR3 spans 16 residues. The germline V gene encodes CDR1 DFQATT and CDR2 SNEGSKA (reference sequence). DNA for the CDR3: TGCAGTGCTAGAGATCCCGGCGGGCGGAGCACAGATACGCAGTATTTT. Translation gives CSARDPGGRSTDTQYF.

There are many counts of this clonotype. The chain couples TRBV20-1 to TRBJ2-5, with D possibly being TRBD1 (6 bases). Germline lookup yields CDR1 DFQATT and CDR2 SNEGSKA (reference sequence). CDR3 length equals 10 residues. The V end lost 8 bases, the J end lost 3 bases, and 7 bases lay between the germline ends. CDR3 sequence (DNA): TGCAGTCACAGGGAAGAGACCCAGTACTTC. Translated, it gives CSHREETQYF.